The 22 T cell receptor beta chains listed next were all sequenced from one sample in a study of blood T cell repertoires in COVID-19. Data came from immunoSEQ multiplex PCR; TCRdb stores just in-frame clones and leaves some out. Among some 100,000 clones, roughly 84% were seen once, and the ten largest hold 15% to 20%. Sequencing used peripheral blood. The source is a woman in her sixties or seventies with acute or convalescent COVID-19.

J is TRBJ1-2 and V is TRBV19, with 7 bases aligning to TRBD1. The CDR3 covers 15 residues. Germline V gene sequence: CDR1 LNHDA, CDR2 SQIVND (reference sequence). V was pared by 7 bases and J by 0 bases, with 8 bases of the junction left unmatched. CDR3 protein: CASTNPGQPNYGYTF. DNA of the CDR3: TGTGCCAGTACTAACCCGGGACAGCCTAACTATGGCTACACCTTC.

The chain employs TRBV19 and TRBJ2-1; tentative D call: TRBD1 (7 bases). The V gene's germline CDR1 is LNHDA and CDR2 SQIVND (reference sequence). CDR3 size: 14 residues. With 6 bases removed from V and 4 bases from J, the gap between germline ends came to 13 bases. The CDR3 DNA follows: TGTGCCAGTAGCAGGGGGGAGTTTTACAATGAGCAGTTCTTC. Encoded protein: CASSRGEFYNEQFF.

The rearrangement joins TRBV2 to TRBJ1-6; TRBD1 is a possible D gene (5 bases). CDR1 is SNHLY, CDR2 FYNNEI, per germline. Deletions cut 5 bases from V and 7 bases from J, with 24 bases between. This CDR3 is built from 18 residues. CDR3 in amino acids: CASSPLLSGGDLNSPLHF. The CDR3 DNA sequence: TGTGCCAGCAGTCCCCTTCTTTCGGGGGGGGACCTAAATTCACCCCTCCACTTT.

This clone was counted many times. V usage is TRBV5-1 and J usage is TRBJ2-5; unclear D gene. Germline CDR1 reads SGHRS; CDR2 reads YFSETQ. V was pared by 3 bases and J by 4 bases, with 10 bases between. CDR3 length: 13 amino acids. The CDR3 sequence: CASSWALGETQYF. CDR3 coding DNA: TGCGCCAGCAGCTGGGCCCTGGGAGAGACCCAGTACTTC.

CDR3 sequence (DNA): TGTGCCAGCAGCGTTCACGGTAACTATGGCTACACCTTC. Residues: CASSVHGNYGYTF. This chain connects TRBV9 to TRBJ1-2; D uncertain. The CDR3 totals 13 residues. V lost 2 bases to trimming and J lost 1 base, with 6 bases between them. CDR1 is SGDLS, CDR2 YYNGEE, per germline.

This chain uses TRBV9 with TRBJ1-4; D is undetermined. Germline values: CDR1 SGDLS, CDR2 YYNGEE. Trimming left V 6 bases short and J 6 bases short, with 15 bases between. This CDR3 contains 14 residues. The CDR3 DNA reads TGTGCCAGCACTATCACCGATCGGGATGAAAAACTGTTTTTT. Protein: CASTITDRDEKLFF.

The V gene is TRBV28, the J gene TRBJ2-7; possibly TRBD1 for D (6 bases). The ends were cut back, 1 base at V and 4 bases at J, with 8 bases in the middle. The CDR3 runs to 13 residues. Germline CDR1 is MDHEN and CDR2 is SYDVKM. The CDR3 DNA follows: TGTGCCAGCAGTTTATCAGGGGAGTACGAGCAGTACTTC. Its protein is CASSLSGEYEQYF.

The chain has TRBV11-3 and TRBJ2-5, with 10 bases that match TRBD1. The CDR3 consists of 15 residues. The ends lost 6 bases at V and 7 bases at J; junction bases unmatched: 11. Germline V lookup: CDR1 SGHNT, CDR2 YENEEA. CDR3 sequence reads: CASRPGTGERGTQYF. As DNA, the CDR3 is TGTGCCAGCAGACCCGGGACAGGGGAACGGGGGACCCAGTACTTC.

This clone was found once. CDR3 in DNA: TGCGCCAGCAGCTTTGGACAGAAGCAAGAGACCCAGTACTTC. Translating it yields CASSFGQKQETQYF. This chain links TRBV5-1 with TRBJ2-5; perhaps TRBD1 as D (6 bases). Germline V gene sequence: CDR1 SGHRS, CDR2 YFSETQ. This CDR3 spans 14 amino acids. V was pared by 2 bases and J by 2 bases, with 10 bases between.

The CDR3 nucleotides read TGTGCCAGCAGTTTCGGACTAGCGGGGGGGCCCGCCAAAAACATTCAGTACTTC. Translation: CASSFGLAGGPAKNIQYF. J is TRBJ2-4 and V is TRBV6-2 or TRBV6-3; 15 bases are shared with TRBD2. This CDR3 is 18 amino acids long. After removal of 4 bases from V and 1 base from J, the junction contained 5 bases not matched to a gene. The germline V gene has CDR1 MNHEY and CDR2 SVGEGT.

The rearrangement links TRBV28 to TRBJ1-5; a weak D match, TRBD1 (6 bases). This CDR3 is built from 17 residues. Germline V gene sequence: CDR1 MDHEN, CDR2 SYDVKM. With 5 bases removed from V and 4 bases from J, the gap between germline ends came to 21 bases. In DNA form, the CDR3 reads TGTGCCAGCAGTCCCTCGAGCGGAGACAGGAGAAATCAGCCCCAGCATTTT. It specifies CASSPSSGDRRNQPQHF.

The chain links TRBV7-2 to TRBJ1-5; TRBD1 might be the D (5 bases). Germline V CDR1 and CDR2: SGHTA, FQGNSA. V dropped 5 bases and J dropped 0 bases, with 11 bases sitting between them. This CDR3 comprises 15 residues. The CDR3 region is CASSKSRDSNQPQHF. CDR3 nucleotides: TGTGCCAGCAGCAAAAGCAGGGATAGCAATCAGCCCCAGCATTTT.

The CDR3 bases are TGTGCCAGCCGACCAGCGGGAGTCAATGAGCAGTTCTTC. Protein: CASRPAGVNEQFF. This chain uses TRBV28 with TRBJ2-1, with 8 bases fitting TRBD2. V dropped 8 bases and J dropped 6; count of bases not matched to a gene: 6. The germline V gene has CDR1 MDHEN and CDR2 SYDVKM. The CDR3 totals 13 residues.

J is TRBJ2-2 and V is TRBV27; D is uncertain. Germline V gene lookup returns CDR1 MNHEY and CDR2 SMNVEV (reference sequence). V lost 3 bases, J lost 8 bases, and 19 bases lay in between. This CDR3 has 16 residues. CDR3 nucleotides: TGTGCCAGCAGTTTCAGGCAAAACTCATTAAGGGGGGAGCTGTTTTTT. Residues: CASSFRQNSLRGELFF.

The chain recombines TRBV6-2 or TRBV6-3 with TRBJ2-7; D might be TRBD1 (6 bases). Germline assignment: CDR1 MNHEY and CDR2 SVGEGT. The V and J ends lost 5 bases and 0 bases respectively, with 17 bases between them. The CDR3 runs 16 residues. The DNA for the CDR3 is TGTGCCAGCAGTAGACAGGTAATGATAACCTCCTACGAGCAGTACTTC. It specifies CASSRQVMITSYEQYF.

The chain links TRBV5-1 to TRBJ1-2; TRBD1 matches 7 bases. CDR1 is SGHRS, CDR2 YFSETQ, per germline. The CDR3 contains 13 residues. Trimming removed 2 bases from V and 8 bases from J; junction bases left unmatched: 6. CDR3 region: CASSFEGARGYTF. The CDR3 nucleotides read TGCGCCAGCAGCTTCGAGGGGGCGAGGGGCTACACCTTC.

The rearrangement uses TRBV19 and TRBJ2-2; D call uncertain. Germline V CDR1 and CDR2: LNHDA, SQIVND (reference sequence). The ends were cut back, 3 bases at V and 7 bases at J, with 6 bases in the middle. The CDR3 is 12 amino acids. The CDR3: CASSISVGELFF. DNA of the CDR3: TGTGCCAGTAGTATCTCGGTCGGGGAGCTGTTTTTT.

This chain connects TRBV12-3 or TRBV12-4 to TRBJ1-1; D gene unclear. V lost 7 bases to trimming and J lost 3 bases, with 12 bases between them. The CDR3 sequence is 13 residues long. The CDR3 DNA follows: TGTGCCAGCACCAAGGAGTGGCACACTGAAGCTTTCTTT. Residues: CASTKEWHTEAFF.

This chain joins TRBV5-1 and TRBJ1-3, with a weak D call TRBD1 (5 bases). The germline V gene encodes CDR1 SGHRS and CDR2 YFSETQ. The V end lost 4 bases, the J end lost 0 bases, and 14 bases lay between the germline ends. CDR3 length: 16 residues. This CDR3 reads CASSPRTGHSGNTIYF. In DNA, the CDR3 is TGCGCCAGCAGCCCCCGTACAGGCCACTCTGGAAACACCATATATTTT.

The chain has TRBV29-1 and TRBJ1-2; maybe TRBD1 (5 bases). Germline V gene data show CDR1 as SQVTM and CDR2 as ANQGSEA. The CDR3 covers 11 residues. With 7 bases removed from V and 3 bases from J, the gap between germline ends came to 9 bases. The CDR3 protein is CSAGGDYGYTF. The CDR3 DNA is TGCAGCGCCGGGGGGGACTATGGCTACACCTTC.

This clone appeared once. The chain is built from TRBV5-6 and TRBJ2-3, with TRBD2 matching over 7 bases. The V gene's germline CDR1 is SGHDT and CDR2 YYEEEE. The J segment lost 6 bases and the V segment lost 4 bases, leaving 11 bases of the junction unmatched. The CDR3 loop spans 15 amino acids. CDR3 in amino acids: CASSTPGTTRDTQYF. The CDR3 DNA follows: TGTGCCAGCAGCACCCCGGGGACTACGCGTGATACGCAGTATTTT.

The genes are TRBV7-3 and TRBJ2-1; 7 bases are shared with TRBD1. Germline V lookup: CDR1 SGHTA, CDR2 FQGTGA. With V trimmed by 2 bases and J by 6 bases, 10 bases remained unmatched. The CDR3 has 16 amino acids. DNA of the CDR3: TGTGCCAGCAGCTTAGCCGACGGGGACAGCCGCAATGAGCAGTTCTTC. The encoded protein is CASSLADGDSRNEQFF.